This TCR beta chain was identified in a study of memory CD4+ T cells and cytomegalovirus serostatus (dated by TCRdb to between 2019 and 2020). Some background on the complete study: The cohort comprised about 33 healthy Belgian adults, 9 CMV seropositive and around 24 CMV seronegative. To replicate a published TCR-based CMV serostatus classifier, the researchers sequenced the CD4+ memory TCRbeta repertoires of a Belgian cohort whose cytomegalovirus serostatus was known.

Paper-wide results and their limitations: The results were interpreted as suggesting that the CMV-associated TCR signature is mostly present in the CD4+ memory repertoire. On the Belgian cohort, the classifier based on the original framework reached a median bootstrapped AUC of roughly 0.94, with a 95% CI of 0.76-1.00. Among the 160 or so previously reported CMV-associated TCRbeta sequences, 67 showed up in the CD4+ memory repertoires, with each one found in between one and five individuals. CMV serostatus prediction reached a median bootstrapped AUC of about 0.94 with the original framework and about 0.91 with a US-trained random forest. Only CD4+CD45RO+ memory cells were sequenced, in contrast to the original study, in which naive and memory CD4+ and CD8+ populations were covered.

The Quick-DNA Microprep Kit was used to extract genomic DNA from the sorted cells. Amplification of TCRbeta DNA was done with the immunoSEQ hsTCRbeta kit, following the protocol from the manufacturer. An Illumina MiSeq instrument was used to sequence the TCRbeta libraries. On the study's bioinformatics: Once out-of-frame sequences had been removed, millions of distinct TCRbeta sequences were left, which works out to an average of roughly 72,000 per individual. Each individual was scored using the number of 150 to 200 previously reported CMV-associated TCRbeta sequences that the individual carried and the total number of productive distinct TCRbeta sequences. A beta-binomial model was reimplemented in Python, and scikit-learn random forests with default parameters were trained on US cohort data. On the Belgian cohort, classifier performance was reported as the median AUC, along with percentile confidence intervals, across 10,000 bootstrap iterations. The immuneACCESS repertoire file appears here via TCRdb, limited to in-frame rearrangements. These files lack a portion of the clones; in checked studies, under half of the deficit traces to unresolved V genes, and the cause of the others is not known. V, J and clone size are taken as reported in that table, and D and trimming were inferred from the DNA itself. Recorded for this sample are roughly 49,000 clones; just under 80% of them occurred a single time. Of the sample, 0.77% falls within the top ten clones.

CDR1 and CDR2 (SNHLY, FYNNEI) derive from the germline V gene. The CDR3 goes from the cysteine to the phenylalanine over 15 residues. Kept here is only the CDR3 DNA, which spans 45 bases and is read in frame from base 1. V is cut by 1 base and J by 2 bases, and the space between the germline ends is 10 bases. Single viable CD3+CD4+CD8-CD45RO+ cells were sorted as memory CD4+ T cells on a FACSAria II. CMV serostatus was assessed using a Roche Elecsys assay, by which serum IgG against CMV pp150, pp28, p38 and p52 was detected. After thawing, total CD4+ T cells were enriched by positive selection with CD4 magnetic microbeads. The samples came from a different study that was designed specifically to examine the CD4+ T cell memory repertoire. Peripheral blood mononuclear cells were isolated and cryopreserved according to standard operating procedures, and serum was kept at -80 degrees C. CD3-PerCP (BW264/56), CD4-APC (RPA-T4), CD45RO-PE (UCHT1) and CD8-Pacific Orange (3B5) antibodies were used for staining, and non-viable cells were excluded with Sytox blue.

The table lists this clone with a few counts. It lacks a known antigen. No much larger clone is present one base from it, and per-base qualities are unavailable. The receptor was isolated from an adult in good health and CMV-seronegative. Sequencing was carried out using memory CD4+ T cells from blood. The receptor chain draws on TRBV2 and TRBJ2-3, with no confidently assigned D gene. The CDR3 sequence is CASSEVATITDTQYF. The DNA reads TGTGCCAGCAGTGAAGTGGCGACGATCACAGATACGCAGTATTTT.